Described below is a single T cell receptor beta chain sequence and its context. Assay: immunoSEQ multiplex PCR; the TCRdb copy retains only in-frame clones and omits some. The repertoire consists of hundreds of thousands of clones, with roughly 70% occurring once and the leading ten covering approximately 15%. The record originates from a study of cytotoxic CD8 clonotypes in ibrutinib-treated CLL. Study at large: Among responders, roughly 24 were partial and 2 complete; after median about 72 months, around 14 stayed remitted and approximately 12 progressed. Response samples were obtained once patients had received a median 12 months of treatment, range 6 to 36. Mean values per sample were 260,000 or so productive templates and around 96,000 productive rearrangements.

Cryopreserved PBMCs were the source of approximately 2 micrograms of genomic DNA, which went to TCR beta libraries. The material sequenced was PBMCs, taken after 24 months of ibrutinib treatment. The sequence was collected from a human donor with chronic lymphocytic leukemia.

CDR3 coding DNA: TGTGCCAGCAGCTTCTCGGCGGCCACCTACGAGCAGTACTTC. This encodes CASSFSAATYEQYF. The rearrangement uses TRBV7-2 and TRBJ2-7; no definite D call. This CDR3 region has 14 residues. Germline assignment: CDR1 SGHTA and CDR2 FQGNSA. The V end was cut by 3 bases, the J end by 2 bases, with 11 bases between.